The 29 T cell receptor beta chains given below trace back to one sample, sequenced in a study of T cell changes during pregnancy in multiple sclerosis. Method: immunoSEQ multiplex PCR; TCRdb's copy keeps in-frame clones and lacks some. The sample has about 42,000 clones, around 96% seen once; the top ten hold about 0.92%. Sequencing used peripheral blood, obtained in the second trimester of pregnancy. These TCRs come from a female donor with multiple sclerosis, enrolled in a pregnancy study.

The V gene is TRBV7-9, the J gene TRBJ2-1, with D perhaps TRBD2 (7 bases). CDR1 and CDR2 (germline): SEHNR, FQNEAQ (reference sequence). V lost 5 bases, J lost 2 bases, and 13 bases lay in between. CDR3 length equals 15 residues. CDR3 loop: CASSLGRGTYNEQFF. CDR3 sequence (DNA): TGTGCCAGCAGCCTGGGGAGGGGGACCTACAATGAGCAGTTCTTC.

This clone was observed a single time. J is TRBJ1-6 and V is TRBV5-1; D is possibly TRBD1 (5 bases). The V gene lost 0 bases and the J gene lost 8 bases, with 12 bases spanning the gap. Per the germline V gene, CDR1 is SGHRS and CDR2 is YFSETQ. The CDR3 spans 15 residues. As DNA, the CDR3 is TGCGCCAGCAGCTTGGCCGGCGGGGGATATTCACCCCTCCACTTT. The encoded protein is CASSLAGGGYSPLHF.

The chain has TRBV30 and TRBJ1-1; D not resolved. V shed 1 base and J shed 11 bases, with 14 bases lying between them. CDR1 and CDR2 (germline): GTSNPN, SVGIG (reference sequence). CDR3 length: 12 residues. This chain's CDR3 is CAWSDRDGKAFF. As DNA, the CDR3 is TGTGCCTGGAGTGACCGAGACGGGAAGGCTTTCTTT.

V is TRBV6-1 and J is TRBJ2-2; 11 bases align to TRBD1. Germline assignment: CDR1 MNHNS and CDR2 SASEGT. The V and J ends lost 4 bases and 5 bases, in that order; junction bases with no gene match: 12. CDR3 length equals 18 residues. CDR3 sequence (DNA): TGTGCCAGCAGTGGGACAGGGGGCGCGAGTCTGCCTACCGGGGAGCTGTTTTTT. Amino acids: CASSGTGGASLPTGELFF.

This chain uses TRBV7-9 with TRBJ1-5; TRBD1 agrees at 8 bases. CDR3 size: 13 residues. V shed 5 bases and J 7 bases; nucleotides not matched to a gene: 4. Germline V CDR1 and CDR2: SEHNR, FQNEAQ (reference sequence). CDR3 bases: TGTGCCAGCAGCGGACAGGGAGGACAGCCCCAGCATTTT. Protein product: CASSGQGGQPQHF.

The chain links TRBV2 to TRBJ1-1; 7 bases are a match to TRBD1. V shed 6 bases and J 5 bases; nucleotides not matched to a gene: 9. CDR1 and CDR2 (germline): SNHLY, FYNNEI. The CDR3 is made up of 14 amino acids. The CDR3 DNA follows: TGTGCCAGCAGCAGACAGGGTGATCGAACTGAAGCTTTCTTT. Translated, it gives CASSRQGDRTEAFF.

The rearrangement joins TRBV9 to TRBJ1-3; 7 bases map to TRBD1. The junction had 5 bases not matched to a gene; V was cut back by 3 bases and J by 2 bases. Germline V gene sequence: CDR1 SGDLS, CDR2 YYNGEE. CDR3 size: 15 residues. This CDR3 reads CASSARGLAGNTIYF. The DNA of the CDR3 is TGTGCCAGCAGCGCCAGGGGGTTAGCTGGAAACACCATATATTTT.

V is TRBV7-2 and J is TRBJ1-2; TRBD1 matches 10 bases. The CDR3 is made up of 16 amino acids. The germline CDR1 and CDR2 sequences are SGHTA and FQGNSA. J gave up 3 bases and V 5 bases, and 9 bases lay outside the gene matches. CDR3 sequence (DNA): TGTGCCAGCAGCCCACCGGGACAGGGGACGTACTATGGCTACACCTTC. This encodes CASSPPGQGTYYGYTF.

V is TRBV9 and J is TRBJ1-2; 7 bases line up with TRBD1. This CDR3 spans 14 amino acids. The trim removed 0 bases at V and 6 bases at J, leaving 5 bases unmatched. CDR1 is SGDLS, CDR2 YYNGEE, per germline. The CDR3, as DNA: TGTGCCAGCAGCGTAGTACAGGGGTTAAATGGCTACACCTTC. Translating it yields CASSVVQGLNGYTF.

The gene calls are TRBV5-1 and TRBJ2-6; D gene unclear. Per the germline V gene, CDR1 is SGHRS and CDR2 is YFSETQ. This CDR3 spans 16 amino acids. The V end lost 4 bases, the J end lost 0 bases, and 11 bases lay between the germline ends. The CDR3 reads CASSLMPSSGANVLTF. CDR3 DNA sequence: TGCGCCAGCAGCCTCATGCCGAGCTCTGGGGCCAACGTCCTGACTTTC.

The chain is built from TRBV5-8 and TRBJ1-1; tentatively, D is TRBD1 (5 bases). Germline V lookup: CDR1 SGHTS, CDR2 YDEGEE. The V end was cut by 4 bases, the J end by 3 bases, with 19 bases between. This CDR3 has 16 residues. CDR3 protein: CASSPTYRPGDTEAFF. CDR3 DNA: TGTGCCAGCAGCCCGACGTACAGGCCAGGTGACACTGAAGCTTTCTTT.

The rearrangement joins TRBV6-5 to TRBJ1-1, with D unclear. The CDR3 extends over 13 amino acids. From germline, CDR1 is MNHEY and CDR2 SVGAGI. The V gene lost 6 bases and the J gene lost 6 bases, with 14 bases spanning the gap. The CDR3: CASRDRASAEAFF. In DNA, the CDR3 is TGTGCCAGCAGGGACCGTGCTAGCGCTGAAGCTTTCTTT.

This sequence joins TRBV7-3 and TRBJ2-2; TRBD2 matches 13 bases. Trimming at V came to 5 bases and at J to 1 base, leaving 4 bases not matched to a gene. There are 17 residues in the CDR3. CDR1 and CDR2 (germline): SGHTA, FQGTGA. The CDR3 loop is CASSAGLAGKNTGELFF. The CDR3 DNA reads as TGTGCCAGCAGCGCGGGACTAGCGGGGAAGAACACCGGGGAGCTGTTTTTT.

CDR3 amino acids: CASRTFGQTEAFF. Here the CDR3 DNA reads TGTGCCAGCAGGACCTTTGGGCAGACTGAAGCTTTCTTT. The V gene is TRBV6-1, the J gene TRBJ1-1; D not certain. The CDR3 is made up of 13 amino acids. V gave up 6 bases and J gave up 5 bases, with 13 bases separating them. Germline values: CDR1 MNHNS, CDR2 SASEGT.

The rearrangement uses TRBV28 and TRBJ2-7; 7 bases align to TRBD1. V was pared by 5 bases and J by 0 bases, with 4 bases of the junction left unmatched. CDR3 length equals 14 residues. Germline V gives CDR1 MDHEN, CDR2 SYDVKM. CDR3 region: CASSPWDSSYEQYF. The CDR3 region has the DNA TGTGCCAGCAGTCCTTGGGACAGCTCCTACGAGCAGTACTTC. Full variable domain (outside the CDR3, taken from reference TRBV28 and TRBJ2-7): DVKVTQSSRYLVKRTGEKVFLECVQDMDHENMFWYRQDPGLGLRLIYFSYDVKMKEKGDIPEGYSVSREKKERFSLILESASTNQTSMYLCASSPWDSSYEQYFGPGTRLTVT.

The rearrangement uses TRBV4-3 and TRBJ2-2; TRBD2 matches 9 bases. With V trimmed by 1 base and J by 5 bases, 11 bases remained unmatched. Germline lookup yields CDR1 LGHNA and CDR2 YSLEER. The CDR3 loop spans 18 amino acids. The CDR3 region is CASSQGGAGGRRTGELFF. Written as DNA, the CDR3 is TGCGCCAGCAGCCAAGGGGGAGCGGGGGGCCGGCGAACCGGGGAGCTGTTTTTT.

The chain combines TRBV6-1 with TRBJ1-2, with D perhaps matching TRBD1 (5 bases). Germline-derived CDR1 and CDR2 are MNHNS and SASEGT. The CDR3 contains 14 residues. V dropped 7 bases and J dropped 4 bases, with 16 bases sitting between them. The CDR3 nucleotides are TGTGCCAGCAAAACAACAGGTTGGCCCTATGGCTACACCTTC. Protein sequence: CASKTTGWPYGYTF.

The CDR3 DNA sequence: TGTGCCAGCCGCGGGAGGGGCGCTCCGAACTATGGCTACACCTTC. Translation: CASRGRGAPNYGYTF. The chain couples TRBV28 to TRBJ1-2, with D tentatively TRBD1 (5 bases). Germline V gene sequence: CDR1 MDHEN, CDR2 SYDVKM. Between the trimmed V and J ends, which lost 8 bases and 2 bases, there was a span of 18 bases. The CDR3 consists of 15 residues.

This chain's CDR3 is CASSSGQATEQFF. CDR3 sequence (DNA): TGTGCCAGCAGCTCAGGACAGGCCACTGAGCAGTTCTTC. This chain links TRBV9 with TRBJ2-1; TRBD1 aligns across 7 bases. This CDR3 comprises 13 residues. Germline CDR1 is SGDLS and CDR2 is YYNGEE. After removal of 4 bases from V and 9 bases from J, the junction contained 7 bases not matched to a gene.

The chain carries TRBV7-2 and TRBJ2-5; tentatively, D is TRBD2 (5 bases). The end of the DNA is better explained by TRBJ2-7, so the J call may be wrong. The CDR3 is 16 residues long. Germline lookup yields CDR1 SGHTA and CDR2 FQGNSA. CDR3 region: CASSPAVAPRSYEQYF. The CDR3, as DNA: TGTGCCAGCAGCCCCGCCGTAGCGCCACGCTCCTACGAGCAGTACTTC.

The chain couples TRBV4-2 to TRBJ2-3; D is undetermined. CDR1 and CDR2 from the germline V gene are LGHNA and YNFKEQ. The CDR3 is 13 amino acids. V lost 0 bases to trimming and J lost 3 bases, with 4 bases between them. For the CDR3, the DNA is TGTGCCAGCAGCCAAGATCAGACAGATACGCAGTATTTT. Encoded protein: CASSQDQTDTQYF.

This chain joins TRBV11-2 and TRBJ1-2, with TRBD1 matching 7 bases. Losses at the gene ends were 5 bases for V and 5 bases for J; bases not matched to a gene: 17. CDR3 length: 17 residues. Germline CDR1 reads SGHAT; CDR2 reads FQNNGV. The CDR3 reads CASSTPTGPQGLYGYTF. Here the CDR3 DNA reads TGTGCCAGCAGCACGCCGACAGGGCCACAGGGTTTGTATGGCTACACCTTC.

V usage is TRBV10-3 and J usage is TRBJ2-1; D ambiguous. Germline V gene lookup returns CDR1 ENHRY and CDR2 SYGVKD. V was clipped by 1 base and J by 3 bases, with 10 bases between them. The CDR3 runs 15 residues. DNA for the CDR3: TGTGCCATCAGTGAGTATTCCCAGGTCTACAATGAGCAGTTCTTC. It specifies CAISEYSQVYNEQFF.

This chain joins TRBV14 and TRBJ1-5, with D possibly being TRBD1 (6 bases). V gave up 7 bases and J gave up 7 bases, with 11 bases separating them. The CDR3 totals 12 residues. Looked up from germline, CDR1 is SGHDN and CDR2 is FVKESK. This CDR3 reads CASKGGLQPQHF. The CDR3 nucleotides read TGTGCCAGCAAAGGGGGTTTGCAGCCCCAGCATTTT.

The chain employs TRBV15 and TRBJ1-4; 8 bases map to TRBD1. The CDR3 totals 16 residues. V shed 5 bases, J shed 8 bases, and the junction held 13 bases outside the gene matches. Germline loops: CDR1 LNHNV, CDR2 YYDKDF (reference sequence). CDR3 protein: CATSEAPGGVKEKLFF. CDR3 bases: TGTGCCACCAGCGAAGCCCCAGGGGGCGTGAAGGAAAAACTGTTTTTT. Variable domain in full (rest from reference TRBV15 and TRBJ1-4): DAMVIQNPRYQVTQFGKPVTLSCSQTLNHNVMYWYQQKSSQAPKLLFHYYDKDFNNEADTPDNFQSRRPNTSFCFLDIRSPGLGDTAMYLCATSEAPGGVKEKLFFGSGTQLSVL.

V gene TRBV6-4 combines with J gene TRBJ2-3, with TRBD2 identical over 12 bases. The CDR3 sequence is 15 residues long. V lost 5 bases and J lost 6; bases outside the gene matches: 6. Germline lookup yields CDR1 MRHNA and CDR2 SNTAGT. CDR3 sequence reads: CASSLTSGSVDTQYF. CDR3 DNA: TGTGCCAGCAGTTTGACTAGCGGGAGCGTGGATACGCAGTATTTT.

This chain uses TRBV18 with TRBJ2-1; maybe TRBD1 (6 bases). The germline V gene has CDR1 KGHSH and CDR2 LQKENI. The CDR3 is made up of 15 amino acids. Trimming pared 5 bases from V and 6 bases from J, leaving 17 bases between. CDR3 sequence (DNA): TGTGCCAGCTCAAAAGACCTCGGACAGTTCAATGAGCAGTTCTTC. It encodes CASSKDLGQFNEQFF.

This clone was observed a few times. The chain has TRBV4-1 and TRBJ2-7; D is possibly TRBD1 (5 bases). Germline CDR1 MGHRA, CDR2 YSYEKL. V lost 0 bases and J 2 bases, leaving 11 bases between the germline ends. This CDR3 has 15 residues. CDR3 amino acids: CASSQEITGTYEQYF. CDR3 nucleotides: TGCGCCAGCAGCCAAGAAATCACAGGCACCTACGAGCAGTACTTC.

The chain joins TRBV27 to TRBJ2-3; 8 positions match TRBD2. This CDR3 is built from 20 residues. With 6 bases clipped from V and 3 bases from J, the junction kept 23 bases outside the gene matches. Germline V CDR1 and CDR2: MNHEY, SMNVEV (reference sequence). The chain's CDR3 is CASRTPPGRGGAPATDTQYF. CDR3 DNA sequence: TGTGCCAGCAGGACCCCGCCCGGCCGGGGGGGGGCCCCTGCGACAGATACGCAGTATTTT.